This paragraph covers one T cell receptor (beta chain) sequence. The antigen is undetermined. MiXCR, run by TCRdb on the 5' RACE reads, gives a single entry per CDR3 protein. The table includes around 58,000 distinct CDR3 sequences, around 7.7% detected once. This entry comes from a study of early T cells in non-severe SARS-CoV-2 infection. Whole-study context: With bulk RNA from unsorted whole blood as input, sequencing yielded unpaired chains. Whole-study results and caveats: Database matching using VDJdb favored anti-spike CD8 responses, with private and CD4 specificities left missing.

The CDR3 length is 14 residues. The V end was cut by 3 bases, the J end by 5 bases, with 13 bases between. The V gene's germline CDR1 is MDHEN and CDR2 SYDVKM. The material was whole blood, obtained at baseline. The chain is built from TRBV28 and TRBJ2-5, with D uncertain. This clonotype originated in an adult who was a healthcare worker with PCR-confirmed SARS-CoV-2 infection or an uninfected control (not recorded which). The CDR3 loop is CASSFSRTFETQYF. The CDR3 DNA is TGTGCCAGCAGTTTTTCCCGTACTTTCGAGACCCAGTACTTC.